The source of this TCR beta chain is a study of blood T cell repertoires in COVID-19 (dated by TCRdb to about 2020). Background on the whole study: Samples covering the acute and convalescent phases of COVID-19 were provided by collaborators in the United States, Italy and Spain. The prospective study material was composed of cDNA or gDNA derived from T cells, B-cell-depleted T cells, or PBMCs. Subjects who had been exposed to COVID-19, were actively infected with it, or had recovered from it provided the deeply sampled blood TCRbeta repertoires that made up the dataset. The repertoires were released in a freely available public database intended as a resource for research on the immune response to SARS-CoV-2. The samples were drawn from two sources: the first 160 participants of the ongoing ImmuneRACE study, and over 950 subjects contributed by 6 global collaborators. Nearly every sample came with metadata listing a de-identified subject ID, COVID-19 status, age in years and sex. Where available, HLA class I and class II types were taken from metadata supplied by the sample provider and were not determined by assay-based typing.

Here is what the overall study found, with its caveats: The amount of clinical and demographic metadata varied by source and participant and was provided uncurated.

The collaborating institutions used their own protocols to collect whole blood in K2EDTA tubes. For TCRbeta analysis, collaborators shipped samples in one of three forms: frozen whole blood, isolated PBMCs, or DNA extracted from either of those sample types. To note about this clone: Its antigen target is currently unknown. No clone much larger than this one lies a single base away; base qualities are absent.

TCRbeta CDR3 regions were amplified from genomic DNA by means of the immunoSEQ Assay, a bias-controlled multiplex PCR. As for the original processing: The number of nucleated cells in each sample was estimated from the amplification of reference gene primers within the assay. To quantify the absolute abundance of each unique TCRbeta CDR3 rearrangement, sequence reads were collapsed and filtered. For each sample, productive Simpson clonality was calculated as the square root of Simpson's diversity index across productive rearrangements. TCRdb provides this immuneACCESS table in a form limited to in-frame rearrangements. Some clones are lacking; in checked studies, under half of them reflect an unresolved V gene, and why the rest are absent is not known. From that table come the V and J calls and clone size; the DNA was used to work out D and trimming. This sample lists roughly 4,000 clones; around 73% were detected once. 35% to 45% of the sample lies in the top ten.

Relative to germline, V is 4 bases shorter and J is 4 bases shorter, with 11 bases between their ends. Sequences SQVTM (CDR1) and ANQGSEA (CDR2) are obtained from the germline V gene. The CDR3 runs 13 residues from the cysteine to the phenylalanine. The CDR3 DNA has 39 bases and is translated from base 1. The chain couples TRBV29-1 to TRBJ2-1; a weak D assignment points to TRBD1 (6 bases agree). The sequencing input was peripheral blood. The clonotype was recovered from a human donor with active or convalescent COVID-19. The donor label of this sample is uncertain. The sequenced DNA: TGCAGCGTTGTGGGGGCCTCATACAATGAGCAGTTCTTC. This is translated as CSVVGASYNEQFF.